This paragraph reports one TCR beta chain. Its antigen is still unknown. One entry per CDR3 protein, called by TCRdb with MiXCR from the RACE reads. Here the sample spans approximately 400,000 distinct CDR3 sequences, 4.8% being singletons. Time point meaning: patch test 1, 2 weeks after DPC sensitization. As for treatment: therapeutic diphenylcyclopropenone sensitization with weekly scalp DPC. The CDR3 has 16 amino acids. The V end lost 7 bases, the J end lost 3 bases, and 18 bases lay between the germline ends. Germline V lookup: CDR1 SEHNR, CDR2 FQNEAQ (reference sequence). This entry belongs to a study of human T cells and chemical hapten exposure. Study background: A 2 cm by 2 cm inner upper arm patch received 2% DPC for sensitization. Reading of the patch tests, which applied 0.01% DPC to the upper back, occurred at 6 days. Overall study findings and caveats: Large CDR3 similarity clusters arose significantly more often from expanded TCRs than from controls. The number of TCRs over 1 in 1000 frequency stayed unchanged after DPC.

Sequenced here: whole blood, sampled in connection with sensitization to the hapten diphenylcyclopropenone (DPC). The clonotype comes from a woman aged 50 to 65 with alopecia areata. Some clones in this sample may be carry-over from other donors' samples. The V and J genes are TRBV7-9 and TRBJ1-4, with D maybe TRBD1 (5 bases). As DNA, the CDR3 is TGTGCCAGCACCCAAGAGGCAGGGCGGCCTAATGAAAAACTGTTTTTT. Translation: CASTQEAGRPNEKLFF.